This T cell receptor (beta chain) was identified in a study of CDR3 diversity in severe acne. Germline V gene data show CDR1 as KGHSH and CDR2 as LQKENI. The CDR3 is made up of 16 amino acids. V dropped 2 bases and J dropped 0 bases, with 12 bases sitting between them. TCRdb re-derived calls from the PCR reads in MiXCR, one entry per CDR3 protein. The table lists 84,000 or so distinct CDR3 sequences, about half of them singletons. The table lists this clonotype with a few counts. The receptor's source is a male donor in good health, serving as a control. Sequencing was performed on blood. J is TRBJ2-3 and V is TRBV18; the D is unclear. CDR3 amino acids: CASSPSHSPSTDTQYF. CDR3 sequence (DNA): TGTGCCAGCTCACCATCCCACTCTCCTAGCACAGATACGCAGTATTTT.